Ten or more counts support the clone carrying this T cell receptor beta chain. Its specificity is unknown. Germline lookup yields CDR1 GTSNPN and CDR2 SVGIG (reference sequence). Trimming stripped 1 base from V and 4 bases from J, with 8 bases between. The CDR3 spans 13 residues. The data derive from a study of post-analysis software for immune sequencing data. Looking at the study overall: Patients with relapsing-remitting, secondary progressive and progressive-relapsing multiple sclerosis courses were all represented. The study, taken as a whole, reports: Samples prepared in the same batch strongly co-clustered by F measure. Four to six TRBV segments were significantly more frequent in patients than in controls. TRBV5-6, TRBV5-1 and TRBV20-1 were among these segments. Multiple sclerosis was associated with a significant reduction in normalized Chao1 diversity relative to controls.

Included in the TCR beta cDNA libraries were unique molecular identifiers. MiXCR, run by TCRdb on the PCR reads, gives a single entry per CDR3 protein. Of 150,000 to 200,000 distinct CDR3 sequences detected, approximately 30% appear once; the ten largest clones hold approximately 1.4%. The sequenced sample was blood. This chain connects TRBV30 to TRBJ1-5; D is ambiguous. This sequence originates from a girl aged 5-17 years with multiple sclerosis. The DNA of the CDR3 is TGTGCCTGGAGTGAAGCCAGGAATCAGCCCCAGCATTTT. It encodes CAWSEARNQPQHF.